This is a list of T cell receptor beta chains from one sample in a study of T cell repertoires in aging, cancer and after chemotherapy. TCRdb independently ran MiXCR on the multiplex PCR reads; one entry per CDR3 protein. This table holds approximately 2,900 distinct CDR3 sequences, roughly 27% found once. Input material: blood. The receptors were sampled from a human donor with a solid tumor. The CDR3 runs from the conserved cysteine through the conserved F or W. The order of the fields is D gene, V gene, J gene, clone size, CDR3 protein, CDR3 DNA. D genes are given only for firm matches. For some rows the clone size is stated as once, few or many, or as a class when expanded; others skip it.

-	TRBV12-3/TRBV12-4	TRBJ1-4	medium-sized	CASSSRGGGEKLFF	TGTGCCAGCAGTTCTCGCGGGGGCGGAGAAAAACTGTTTTTT
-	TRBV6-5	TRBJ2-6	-	CASSSPHISGANVLTF	TGTGCCAGCAGTTCCCCTCACATCTCTGGGGCCAACGTCCTGACTTTC
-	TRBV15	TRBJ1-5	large	CATSRDAISNQPQHF	TGTGCCACCAGCAGAGACGCCATTAGCAATCAGCCCCAGCATTTT
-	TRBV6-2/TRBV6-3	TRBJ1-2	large	CASRDSLYGYTF	TGTGCCAGCAGGGACAGCCTCTATGGCTACACCTTC
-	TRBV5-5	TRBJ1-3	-	CASSLGNQMGNTIYF	TGTGCCAGCAGCTTGGGAAACCAGATGGGAAACACCATATATTTT
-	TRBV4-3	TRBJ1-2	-	CASSPSRPTNYGYTF	TGCGCCAGCAGCCCGTCGCGCCCCACTAACTATGGCTACACCTTC
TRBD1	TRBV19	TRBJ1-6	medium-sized	CASSLRTGVNSPLHF	TGTGCCAGTAGTCTAAGGACAGGGGTAAATTCACCCCTCCACTTT
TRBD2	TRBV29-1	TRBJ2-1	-	CSVTTSGRAGEQFF	TGCAGCGTCACCACTAGCGGGAGGGCCGGCGAGCAGTTCTTC
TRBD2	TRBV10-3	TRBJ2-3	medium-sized	CAISYRSGGGGADTQYF	TGTGCCATCAGTTATCGGTCCGGGGGCGGGGGGGCAGATACGCAGTATTTT
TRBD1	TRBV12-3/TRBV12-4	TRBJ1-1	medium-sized	CASSGGGTEAFF	TGTGCCAGCTCAGGGGGGGGCACTGAAGCTTTCTTT
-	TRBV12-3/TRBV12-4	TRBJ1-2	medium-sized	CASSPGREGYGYTF	TGTGCCAGCAGCCCGGGACGGGAAGGCTATGGCTACACCTTC
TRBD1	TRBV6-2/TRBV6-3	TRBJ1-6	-	CASSSRGPSLNSPLHF	TGTGCCAGCAGCTCAAGGGGGCCGTCCCTTAATTCACCCCTCCACTTT
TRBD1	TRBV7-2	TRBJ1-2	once	CASSPPRDRGPGYTF	TGTGCCAGCAGCCCACCTCGGGACAGGGGGCCTGGCTACACCTTC
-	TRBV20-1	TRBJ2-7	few	CSARRQEYEQYF	TGCAGTGCTAGAAGACAGGAGTACGAGCAGTACTTC
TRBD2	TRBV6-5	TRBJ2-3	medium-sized	CASSYTSGGTDTQYF	TGTGCCAGCAGTTACACTAGCGGGGGCACAGATACGCAGTATTTT
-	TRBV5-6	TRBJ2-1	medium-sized	CASSLGGPLSYNEQFF	TGTGCCAGCAGCTTGGGAGGGCCCCTCTCCTACAATGAGCAGTTCTTC
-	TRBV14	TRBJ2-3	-	CASSQGDTQYF	TGTGCCAGCAGCCAAGGGGATACGCAGTATTTT
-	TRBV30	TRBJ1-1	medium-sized	CAWSAYTEAFF	TGTGCCTGGAGTGCGTACACTGAAGCTTTCTTT
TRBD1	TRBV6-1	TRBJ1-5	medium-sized	CASSGRQGARGNQPQHF	TGTGCCAGCAGTGGGAGACAGGGGGCGCGTGGCAATCAGCCCCAGCATTTT
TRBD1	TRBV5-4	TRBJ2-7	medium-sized	CASSLAGTGSYEQYF	TGTGCCAGCAGCTTGGCCGGGACAGGCTCCTACGAGCAGTACTTC
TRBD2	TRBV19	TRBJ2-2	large	CASRATSGGANTGELFF	TGTGCCAGCCGCGCGACTAGCGGGGGGGCGAACACCGGGGAGCTGTTTTTT
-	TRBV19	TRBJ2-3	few	CASSTGTQALIEYF	TGTGCCAGTAGTACGGGTACACAAGCCCTAATCGAGTATTTT
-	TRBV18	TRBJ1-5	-	CASSPPRAISNQPQHF	TGTGCCAGCTCCCCGCCCCGGGCTATAAGCAATCAGCCCCAGCATTTT
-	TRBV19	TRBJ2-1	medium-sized	CASSIAGIVDYNEQFF	TGTGCCAGTAGTATAGCGGGGATCGTTGACTACAATGAGCAGTTCTTC
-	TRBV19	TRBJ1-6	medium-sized	CASSIDARVGNSPLHF	TGTGCCAGTAGTATAGACGCCAGGGTGGGGAATTCACCCCTCCACTTT
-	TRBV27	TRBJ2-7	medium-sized	CASSPDSPRGYF	TGTGCCAGCAGTCCGGACAGTCCCAGAGGGTACTTC
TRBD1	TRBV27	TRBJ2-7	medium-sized	CASKIPGTAYEQYF	TGTGCCAGCAAGATACCCGGGACAGCCTACGAGCAGTACTTC
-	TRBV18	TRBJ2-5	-	CASSPPFAGDMQETQYF	TGTGCCAGCTCACCACCGTTCGCAGGGGACATGCAAGAGACCCAGTACTTC
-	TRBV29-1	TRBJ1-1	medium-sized	CSVGVSGTGTEAFF	TGCAGCGTGGGGGTCTCCGGTACGGGCACTGAAGCTTTCTTT
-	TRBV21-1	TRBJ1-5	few	CASSKAGTDNQPQHF	TGTGCCAGCAGCAAAGCCGGGACAGACAATCAGCCCCAGCATTTT
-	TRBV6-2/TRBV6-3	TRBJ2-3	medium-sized	CASSSPRSATDTQYF	TGTGCCAGCAGTTCCCCTAGGTCAGCCACAGATACGCAGTATTTT
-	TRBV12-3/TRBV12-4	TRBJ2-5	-	CATSDPGVQETQYF	TGTGCCACCAGTGACCCAGGGGTTCAAGAGACCCAGTACTTC
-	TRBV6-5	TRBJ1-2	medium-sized	CASSTAYGYTF	TGTGCCAGCAGTACGGCTTATGGCTACACCTTC
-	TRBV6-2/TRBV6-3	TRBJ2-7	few	CASNGPLRGLYEQYF	TGTGCCAGCAATGGACCCTTAAGGGGTCTCTACGAGCAGTACTTC
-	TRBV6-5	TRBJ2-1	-	CASSYSDGGRFF	TGTGCCAGCAGTTACTCAGATGGGGGTAGGTTCTTC
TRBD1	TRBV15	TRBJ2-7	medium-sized	CATMGQGGHEQYF	TGTGCCACCATGGGACAGGGGGGACACGAGCAGTACTTC
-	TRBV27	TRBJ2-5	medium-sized	CASSFGLAGAAETQYF	TGTGCCAGCAGTTTCGGGCTAGCAGGGGCCGCAGAGACCCAGTACTTC
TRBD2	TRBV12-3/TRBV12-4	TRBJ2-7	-	CAITSGRASYEQYF	TGTGCCATAACTAGCGGGAGGGCTTCCTACGAGCAGTACTTC
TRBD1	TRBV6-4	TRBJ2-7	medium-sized	CASSDRAGGTYEQYF	TGTGCCAGCAGTGACAGGGCAGGGGGCACCTACGAGCAGTACTTC
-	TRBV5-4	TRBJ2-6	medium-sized	CASSPEFGANVLTF	TGTGCCAGCAGCCCAGAGTTTGGGGCCAACGTCCTGACTTTC
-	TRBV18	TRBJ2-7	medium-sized	CASSPVRGEQYF	TGTGCCAGCTCACCAGTGCGTGGCGAGCAGTACTTC
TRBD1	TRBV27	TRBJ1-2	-	CATGQGAREVYTF	TGTGCCACCGGACAGGGGGCGCGTGAGGTCTACACCTTC
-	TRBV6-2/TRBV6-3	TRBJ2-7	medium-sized	CASHRARGFYEQYF	TGTGCCAGCCATAGGGCCAGGGGCTTCTACGAGCAGTACTTC
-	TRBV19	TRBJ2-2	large	CASSIRQGTNTGELFF	TGTGCCAGTAGTATCAGGCAGGGGACGAACACCGGGGAGCTGTTTTTT
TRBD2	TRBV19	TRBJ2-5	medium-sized	CASSIGKVAGVETQYF	TGTGCCAGTAGTATAGGGAAGGTAGCGGGAGTGGAGACCCAGTACTTC
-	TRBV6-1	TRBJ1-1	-	CASSGDTRNTEAFF	TGTGCCAGCAGTGGGGACACAAGGAACACTGAAGCTTTCTTT
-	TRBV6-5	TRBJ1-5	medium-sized	CASSYSRRQPQHF	TGTGCCAGCAGTTACTCGAGGAGACAGCCCCAGCATTTT
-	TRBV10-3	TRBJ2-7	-	CAISETARDEQYF	TGTGCCATCAGTGAAACAGCCCGGGACGAGCAGTACTTC
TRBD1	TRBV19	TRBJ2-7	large	CASSGSGTGAGEQYF	TGTGCCAGTAGTGGCTCCGGGACAGGGGCGGGCGAGCAGTACTTC
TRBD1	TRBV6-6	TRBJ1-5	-	CASSQRTGTALNQLQHF	TGTGCCAGCAGCCAACGCACCGGGACAGCCCTTAATCAGCTCCAGCATTTT
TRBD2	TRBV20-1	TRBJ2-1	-	CSAQPGLAGLQFF	TGCAGTGCTCAACCGGGACTAGCGGGACTACAGTTCTTC